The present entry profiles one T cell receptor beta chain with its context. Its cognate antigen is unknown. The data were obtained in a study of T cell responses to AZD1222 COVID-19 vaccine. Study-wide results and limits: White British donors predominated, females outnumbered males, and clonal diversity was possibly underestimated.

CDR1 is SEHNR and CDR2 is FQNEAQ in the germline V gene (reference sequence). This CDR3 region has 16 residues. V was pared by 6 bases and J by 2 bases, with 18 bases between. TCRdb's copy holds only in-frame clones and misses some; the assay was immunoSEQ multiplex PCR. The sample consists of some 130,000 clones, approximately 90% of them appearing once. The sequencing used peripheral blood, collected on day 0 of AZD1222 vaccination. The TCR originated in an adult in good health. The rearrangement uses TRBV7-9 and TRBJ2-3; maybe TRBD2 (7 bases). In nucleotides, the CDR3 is TGTGCCAGCAGTCCCTTTGGAGGGGGGGCCACAGATACGCAGTATTTT. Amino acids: CASSPFGGGATDTQYF.